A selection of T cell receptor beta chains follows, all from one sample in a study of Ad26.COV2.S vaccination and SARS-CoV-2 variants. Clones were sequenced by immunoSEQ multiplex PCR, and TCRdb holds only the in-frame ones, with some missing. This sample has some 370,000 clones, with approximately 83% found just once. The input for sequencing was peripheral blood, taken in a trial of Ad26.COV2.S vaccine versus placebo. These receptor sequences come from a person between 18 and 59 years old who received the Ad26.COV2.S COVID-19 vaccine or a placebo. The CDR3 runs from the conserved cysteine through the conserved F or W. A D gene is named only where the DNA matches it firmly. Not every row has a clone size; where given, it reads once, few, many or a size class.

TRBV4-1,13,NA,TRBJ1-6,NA,TGCGCCAGCAGCCAAGATTTCCGGAGGACCCTCCACTTT,CASSQDFRRTLHF
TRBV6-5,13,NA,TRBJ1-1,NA,TGTGCCAGCAGTTACATAACAGGATATGAAGCTTTCTTT,CASSYITGYEAFF
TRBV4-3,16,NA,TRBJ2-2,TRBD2,TGCGCCAGCAGCCCCCTTAGCGGGGGTTATGGCGGGGAGCTGTTTTTT,CASSPLSGGYGGELFF
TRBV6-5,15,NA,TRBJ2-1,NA,TGTGCCAGCAGTTACTCCTACAGGGAGGGAGGCGAGCAGTTCTTC,CASSYSYREGGEQFF
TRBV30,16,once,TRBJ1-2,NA,TGTGCCTGGAGTGTAGTGCCCACGAGGTTTCGCTATGGCTACACCTTC,CAWSVVPTRFRYGYTF
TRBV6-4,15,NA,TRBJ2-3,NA,TGTGCCAGCAGTGACTCGCGGGAAGGGGGGGATACGCAGTATTTT,CASSDSREGGDTQYF
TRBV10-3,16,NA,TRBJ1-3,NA,TGTGCCATCAGTGAGTCTCCTTGGGGCTCTGGAAACACCATATATTTT,CAISESPWGSGNTIYF
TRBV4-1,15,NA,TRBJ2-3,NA,TGCGCCAGCAGCCAAAGACGGCCGCTCACAGATACGCAGTATTTT,CASSQRRPLTDTQYF
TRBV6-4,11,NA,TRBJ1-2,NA,TGTGCCAGCAGTGACAAGTATGGCTACACCTTC,CASSDKYGYTF
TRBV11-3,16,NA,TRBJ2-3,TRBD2,TGTGCCAGCAGCTTAAGGACTAGCGGGGAGAGGGATACGCAGTATTTT,CASSLRTSGERDTQYF
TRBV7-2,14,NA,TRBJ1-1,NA,TGTGCCAGCAGCTTTCGGGAGTCAGTCTCTGAAGCTTTCTTT,CASSFRESVSEAFF
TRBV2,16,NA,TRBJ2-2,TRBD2,TGTGCCAGCAGCCGACTAGCGGGAGCTCGGACCGGGGAGCTGTTTTTT,CASSRLAGARTGELFF
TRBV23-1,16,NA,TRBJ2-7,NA,TGCGCCAGCAGTCAATCTGGACAGAACATATTCTACGAGCAGTACTTC,CASSQSGQNIFYEQYF
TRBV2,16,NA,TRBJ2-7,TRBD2,TGTGCCAGCAGTGAAGCGGGGAGGGGCACCTCCTACGAGCAGTACTTC,CASSEAGRGTSYEQYF
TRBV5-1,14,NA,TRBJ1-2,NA,TGCGCCAGCAGCTTGGACGTCCCGTCCTATGGCTACACCTTC,CASSLDVPSYGYTF
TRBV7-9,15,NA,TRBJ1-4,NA,TGTGCCAGCAGCCCACTCTCAGGGACGGGTGAAAAACTGTTTTTT,CASSPLSGTGEKLFF
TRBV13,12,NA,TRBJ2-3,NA,TGTGCCAGCAGCTTAGGAACAGATACGCAGTATTTT,CASSLGTDTQYF
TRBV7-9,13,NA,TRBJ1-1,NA,TGTGCCAGCAGCTTAACAGTGAGGACTGAAGCTTTCTTT,CASSLTVRTEAFF
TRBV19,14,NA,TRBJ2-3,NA,TGTGCCAGTAGTATAAATCCGGGTTCAGATACGCAGTATTTT,CASSINPGSDTQYF
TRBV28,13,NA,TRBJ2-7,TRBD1,TGTGCCACCTTACGGACAGGGGACCACGAGCAGTACTTC,CATLRTGDHEQYF
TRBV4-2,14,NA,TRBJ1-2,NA,TGTGCCAGCAGCCAAGCGCCAGGCAACTATGGCTACACCTTC,CASSQAPGNYGYTF
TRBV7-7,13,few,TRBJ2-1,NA,TGTGCCAGCAGCCCCCTGGCCTTTGATGAGCAGTTCTTC,CASSPLAFDEQFF
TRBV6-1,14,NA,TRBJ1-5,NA,TGTGCCAGCAGTGAACAACCAAGCAATCAGCCCCAGCATTTT,CASSEQPSNQPQHF
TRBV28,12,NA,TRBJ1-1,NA,TGTGCCAGCAGTTTTTGGAAAACTGAAGCTTTCTTT,CASSFWKTEAFF
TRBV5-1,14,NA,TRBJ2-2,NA,TGCGCCAGCAGCTCCCTCTCGAACACCGGGGAGCTGTTTTTT,CASSSLSNTGELFF
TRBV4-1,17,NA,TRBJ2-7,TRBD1,TGCGCCAGCAGCCAAGGCGCCGGGACAGGGGCAATCTACGAGCAGTACTTC,CASSQGAGTGAIYEQYF
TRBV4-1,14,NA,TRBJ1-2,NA,TGCGCCAGCAGCCAAGAATCGGGCCCCGGTGGCTACACCTTC,CASSQESGPGGYTF
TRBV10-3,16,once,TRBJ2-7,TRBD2,TGTGCCATCAGTGAAGGGCGGGGGGCCCAGTCCTACGAGCAGTACTTC,CAISEGRGAQSYEQYF
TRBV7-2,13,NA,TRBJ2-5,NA,TGTGCCAGCAGCTTGATAGGACGGGAGACCCAGTACTTC,CASSLIGRETQYF
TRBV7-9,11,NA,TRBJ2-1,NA,TGTGCCAGCAGCTTCAGGGAGGCGGGGTTCTTC,CASSFREAGFF
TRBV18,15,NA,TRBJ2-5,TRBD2,TGTGCCAGCTCACCACTCGCGGGGGGACAAGAGACCCAGTACTTC,CASSPLAGGQETQYF
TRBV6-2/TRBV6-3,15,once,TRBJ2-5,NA,TGTGCCAGCAGCCGTTCGGGCCTACCGGGGGAGACCCAGTACTTC,CASSRSGLPGETQYF
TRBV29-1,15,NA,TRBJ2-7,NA,TGCAGCGTTGTGGGACAACCTGTTCAATCCTACGAGCAGTACTTC,CSVVGQPVQSYEQYF
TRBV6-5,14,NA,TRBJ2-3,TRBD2,TGTGCCAGCAGGATAGGACTAGCGGGAGATACGCAGTATTTT,CASRIGLAGDTQYF
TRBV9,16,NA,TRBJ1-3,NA,TGTGCCAGCAGCGGAATGCGACTTAACTCTGGAAACACCATATATTTT,CASSGMRLNSGNTIYF
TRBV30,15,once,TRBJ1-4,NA,TGTGCCTGGAGAGGAGGGAGATCAACTAATGAAAAACTGTTTTTT,CAWRGGRSTNEKLFF
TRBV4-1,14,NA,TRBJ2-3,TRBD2,TGCGCCAGCAGCGACCTAGCGGGGGCAGATACGCAGTATTTT,CASSDLAGADTQYF
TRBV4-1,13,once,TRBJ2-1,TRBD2,TGCGCCAGCAGCCAAGTGGGACTAGCGGGGGAGTTCTTC,CASSQVGLAGEFF
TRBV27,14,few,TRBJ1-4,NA,TGTGCCAGCAGTTTTCACGACAGTAATGAAAAACTGTTTTTT,CASSFHDSNEKLFF
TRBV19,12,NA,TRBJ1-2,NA,TGTGCCAGTAGCATAGAAGCCGGGGGCTACACCTTC,CASSIEAGGYTF
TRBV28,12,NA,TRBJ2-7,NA,TGTGCCAGCAGTCCCCGACTTTACGAGCAGTACTTC,CASSPRLYEQYF
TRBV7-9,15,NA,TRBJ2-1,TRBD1,TGTGCCAGCAGCCCGGACGGGACAGGGGACAATGAGCAGTTCTTC,CASSPDGTGDNEQFF
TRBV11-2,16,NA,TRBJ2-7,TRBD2,TGTGCCAGCAGCCGAGGGGTTAGAGCGGGAAATTCCGAGCAGTACTTC,CASSRGVRAGNSEQYF
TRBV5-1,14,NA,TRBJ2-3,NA,TGCGCCAGCAGCTTGGGACGGGGCACAGATACGCAGTATTTT,CASSLGRGTDTQYF
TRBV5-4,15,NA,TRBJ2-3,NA,TGTGCCAGCAGCTTGGCCTCAAGGGCCCCAGATACGCAGTATTTT,CASSLASRAPDTQYF
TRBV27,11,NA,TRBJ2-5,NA,TGTGCCAGCAGTTTTGGGGGGACCCAGTACTTC,CASSFGGTQYF
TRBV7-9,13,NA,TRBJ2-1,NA,TGTGCCAGCAGCTTACTGGAGTACAATGAGCAGTTCTTC,CASSLLEYNEQFF
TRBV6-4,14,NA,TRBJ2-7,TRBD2,TGTGCCAGCAACTTCTTAGCGGGAGAATACGAGCAGTACTTC,CASNFLAGEYEQYF
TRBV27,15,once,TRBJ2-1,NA,TGTGCCAGCAGCTATACAGGGAGCTCCTACAATGAGCAGTTCTTC,CASSYTGSSYNEQFF
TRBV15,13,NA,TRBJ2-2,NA,TGTGCCACCAGCAAAGACTACGCCGGGGAGCTGTTTTTT,CATSKDYAGELFF
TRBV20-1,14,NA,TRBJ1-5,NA,TGCAGTGCTAGTAGGGGGGCGCCAGGTCAGCCCCAGCATTTT,CSASRGAPGQPQHF
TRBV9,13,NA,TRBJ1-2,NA,TGTGCCAGCAGCGCAGCCTATCGTTATGGCTACACCTTC,CASSAAYRYGYTF
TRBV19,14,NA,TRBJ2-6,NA,TGTGCCAGTAGTCCCCTCCCTGGGGCCAACGTCCTGACTTTC,CASSPLPGANVLTF
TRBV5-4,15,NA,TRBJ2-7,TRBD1,TGTGCCAGCAGCCTATCCGGGACAGGGATTGACGAGCAGTACTTC,CASSLSGTGIDEQYF
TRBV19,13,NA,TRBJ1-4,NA,TGTGCCAGTAGTAGTTGGGGACCCGAAAAACTGTTTTTT,CASSSWGPEKLFF
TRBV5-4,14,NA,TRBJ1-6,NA,TGTGCCAGCAGCAGCGGGACGGTGAATTCACCCCTCCACTTT,CASSSGTVNSPLHF
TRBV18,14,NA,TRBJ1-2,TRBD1,TGTGCCAGCTCACCTCGGACAGGGATCAGTGGCTACACCTTC,CASSPRTGISGYTF
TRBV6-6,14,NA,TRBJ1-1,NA,TGTGCCAGCAGTAAACAGGGTGGAGACACTGAAGCTTTCTTT,CASSKQGGDTEAFF
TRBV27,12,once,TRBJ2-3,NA,TGTGCCAGCAGGGAAGAAACAGATACGCAGTATTTT,CASREETDTQYF
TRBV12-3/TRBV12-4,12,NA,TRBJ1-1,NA,TGTGCCAGCAGTTTACGGCGGGGCAGAGCTTTCTTT,CASSLRRGRAFF